This entry is about one T cell receptor (beta chain). This record belongs to a study of cytomegalovirus exposure and HLA in healthy donors. Germline-derived CDR1 and CDR2 are LNHDA and SQIVND (reference sequence). The J segment lost 4 bases and the V segment lost 5 bases, leaving 4 bases of the junction unmatched. CDR3 length: 13 amino acids. It was with 60 Vbeta and 13 Jbeta primers that the PCR ran. Libraries were prepared by immunoSEQ multiplex PCR; TCRdb keeps only in-frame clonotypes and omits some of them. Altogether 110,000 to 150,000 clones are present, about two thirds being singletons, with the ten largest covering approximately 2.1%.

The source of this sequence is a middle-aged man in good health and CMV-seronegative. Sequencing was performed on PBMCs. V and J are TRBV19 and TRBJ2-5; 7 nucleotides line up with TRBD1. The CDR3 protein is CASSDRVAETQYF. The CDR3 DNA sequence: TGTGCCAGTAGTGACAGGGTTGCAGAGACCCAGTACTTC.